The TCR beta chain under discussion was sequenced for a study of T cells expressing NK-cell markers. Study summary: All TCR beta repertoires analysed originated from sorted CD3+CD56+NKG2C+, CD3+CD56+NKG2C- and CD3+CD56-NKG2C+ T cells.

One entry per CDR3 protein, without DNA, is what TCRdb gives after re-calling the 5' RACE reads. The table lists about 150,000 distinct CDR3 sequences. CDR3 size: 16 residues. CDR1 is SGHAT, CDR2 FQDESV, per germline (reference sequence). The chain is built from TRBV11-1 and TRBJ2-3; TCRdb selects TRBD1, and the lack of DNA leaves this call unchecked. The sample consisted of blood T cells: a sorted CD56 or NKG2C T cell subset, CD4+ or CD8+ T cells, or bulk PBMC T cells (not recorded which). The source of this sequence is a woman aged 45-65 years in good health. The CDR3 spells CASNRRSGGNTDTQYF. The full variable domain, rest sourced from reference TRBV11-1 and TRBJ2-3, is EAEVAQSPRYKITEKSQAVAFWCDPISGHATLYWYRQILGQGPELLVQFQDESVVDDSQLPKDRFSAERLKGVDSTLKIQPAELGDSAMYLCASNRRSGGNTDTQYFGPGTRLTVL.